This T cell receptor (beta chain) was captured in a study of blood T cells in healthy people across ages. Peripheral blood, around 10 milliliters per donor, was collected. The authors ran a second PCR of roughly 6 to 12 cycles using a sample-barcoded 5' primer and a J-beta primer mix. TCRdb recomputed calls from the 5' RACE reads with MiXCR, one row per CDR3 protein. The table lists 550,000 to 800,000 distinct CDR3 sequences, roughly 32% of them singletons. This clonotype was seen a single time. Its antigen is still unknown. General observations from the study: Roughly linearly, TCR beta diversity per million T cells fell as age increased. Investigators treated diversity estimates from one million T cells as underestimates.

Trimming left V 7 bases short and J 7 bases short, with 13 bases between. This CDR3 contains 11 residues. CDR1 SQVTM and CDR2 ANQGSEA come from the germline V gene. The chain uses TRBV29-1 and TRBJ1-2; D not resolved. Input material: blood. The sequence was obtained from a woman at least 80 years old in good health. The CDR3: CSAGQESGYTF. The CDR3 DNA sequence: TGCAGCGCCGGGCAGGAAAGTGGCTACACCTTC.